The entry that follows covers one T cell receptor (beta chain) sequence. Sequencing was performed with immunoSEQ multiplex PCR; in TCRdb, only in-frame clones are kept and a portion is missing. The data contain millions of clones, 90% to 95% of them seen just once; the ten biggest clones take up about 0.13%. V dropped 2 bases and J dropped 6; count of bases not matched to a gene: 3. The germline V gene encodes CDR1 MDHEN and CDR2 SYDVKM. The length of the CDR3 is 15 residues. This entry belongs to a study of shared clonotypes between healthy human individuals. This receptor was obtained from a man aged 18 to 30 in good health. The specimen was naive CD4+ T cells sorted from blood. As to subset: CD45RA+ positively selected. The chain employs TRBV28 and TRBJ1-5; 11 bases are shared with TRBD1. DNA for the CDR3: TGTGCCAGCAGTTTAGGAGGGACAGGGGGTCAGCCCCAGCATTTT. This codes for CASSLGGTGGQPQHF.